The 24 T cell receptor beta chains in this list originate from one sample, sequenced in a study of blood T cell repertoires in COVID-19. TCRdb's copy holds only in-frame clones and misses some; the assay was immunoSEQ multiplex PCR. In the table there are about 180,000 clones, approximately 85% of which are singletons. Sample: peripheral blood. Receptors originate from a human donor with active or convalescent COVID-19. The donor label of this sample is uncertain.

This chain connects TRBV9 to TRBJ2-7; 7 nucleotides match TRBD1. In germline, CDR1 is SGDLS, CDR2 YYNGEE. The CDR3 totals 15 residues. V shed 0 bases, J shed 3 bases, and the junction held 6 bases outside the gene matches. CDR3 region: CASSVAPGGNYEQYF. DNA of the CDR3: TGTGCCAGCAGCGTAGCGCCAGGGGGTAACTACGAGCAGTACTTC.

The chain has TRBV9 and TRBJ1-2; D gene uncertain. Trimming removed 4 bases at V and 4 bases at J, with 23 bases between. CDR1 and CDR2 from the germline V gene are SGDLS and YYNGEE. The CDR3 extends over 17 amino acids. The CDR3 nucleotides are TGTGCCAGCAGCCCTCCTCCCGGGAGGGAAGGTCGCTATGGCTACACCTTC. This gives the protein CASSPPPGREGRYGYTF.

The CDR3 spells CASSHYREGYTF. The CDR3 DNA sequence: TGTGCCAGCAGCCATTACAGGGAAGGCTACACCTTC. The V and J genes are TRBV14 and TRBJ1-2; the D gene is possibly TRBD1 (6 bases). Trimming left V 3 bases short and J 8 bases short, with 10 bases between. Germline CDR1 SGHDN, CDR2 FVKESK. CDR3 length: 12 amino acids. Together with reference TRBV14 and TRBJ1-2, the CDR3 gives the full variable domain: EAGVTQFPSHSVIEKGQTVTLRCDPISGHDNLYWYRRVMGKEIKFLLHFVKESKQDESGMPNNRFLAERTGGTYSTLKVQPAELEDSGVYFCASSHYREGYTFGSGTRLTVV.

The chain has TRBV7-8 and TRBJ1-2, with 8 bases lining up with TRBD1. There are 15 residues in the CDR3. Unmatched junction bases numbered 9, after V lost 4 bases and J lost 5 bases. CDR1 is SGHVS, CDR2 FQNEAQ, per germline. Here the CDR3 DNA reads TGTGCCAGCAGCTCCCAGGGGGCGCAGGGGTATGGCTACACCTTC. This translates into CASSSQGAQGYGYTF.

This rearrangement joins TRBV5-1 to TRBJ2-3; 12 nucleotides line up with TRBD2. This CDR3 spans 17 amino acids. The junction had 6 bases not matched to a gene; V was cut back by 0 bases and J by 4 bases. Germline-derived CDR1 and CDR2 are SGHRS and YFSETQ. The CDR3 bases are TGCGCCAGCAGCTTGGCCGTGCTAGCGGGAGGGGCAGATACGCAGTATTTT. Translation gives CASSLAVLAGGADTQYF.

The chain recombines TRBV14 with TRBJ2-7, with 7 bases identical to TRBD2. Germline CDR1 SGHDN, CDR2 FVKESK. V shed 0 bases and J 2 bases; nucleotides not matched to a gene: 4. The CDR3 contains 15 residues. Written as DNA, the CDR3 is TGTGCCAGCAGCCAAGATCGCCTAGCGGCCTACGAGCAGTACTTC. Protein product: CASSQDRLAAYEQYF.

J is TRBJ2-6 and V is TRBV15, with D possibly being TRBD1 (5 bases). Trimming removed 0 bases at V and 5 bases at J, with 14 bases between. This CDR3 comprises 17 residues. The germline V gene encodes CDR1 LNHNV and CDR2 YYDKDF (reference sequence). Here the CDR3 reads CATSREYPGSRANVLTF. The CDR3, as DNA: TGTGCCACCAGCAGAGAGTATCCAGGGTCGAGGGCCAACGTCCTGACTTTC.

The rearrangement joins TRBV27 to TRBJ2-3, with D perhaps TRBD2 (5 bases). V shed 2 bases and J shed 3 bases, with 9 bases lying between them. The CDR3 length is 14 residues. Germline CDR1 and CDR2: MNHEY and SMNVEV (reference sequence). CDR3 protein: CASSLEGGTDTQYF. For the CDR3, the DNA is TGTGCCAGCAGTTTAGAGGGTGGGACAGATACGCAGTATTTT.

The chain joins TRBV4-1 to TRBJ1-5; 7 nucleotides line up with TRBD1. Looked up from germline, CDR1 is MGHRA and CDR2 is YSYEKL. V gave up 5 bases and J gave up 4 bases; unmatched junction bases: 2. The CDR3 has 13 amino acids. CDR3 loop: CASSEQGNQPQHF. The CDR3 nucleotides are TGCGCCAGCAGCGAACAGGGGAATCAGCCCCAGCATTTT.

This CDR3 is CASSESGGTEDGYTF. CDR3 nucleotides: TGTGCCAGCAGTGAATCTGGCGGGACAGAGGATGGCTACACCTTC. The chain carries TRBV25-1 and TRBJ1-2; 7 bases are shared with TRBD1. Losses at the gene ends were 1 base for V and 6 bases for J; bases not matched to a gene: 8. This CDR3 is built from 15 residues. CDR1 and CDR2 from the germline V gene are MGHDK and SYGVNS.

This clone was counted between two and nine times. The chain recombines TRBV6-6 with TRBJ1-1; unclear D gene. There are 14 residues in the CDR3. The germline gives CDR1 MNHNY, CDR2 SVGAGI (reference sequence). Trimming left V 1 base short and J 5 bases short, with 11 bases between. The CDR3 sequence is CASSYLQTKTEAFF. The CDR3 bases are TGTGCCAGCAGTTACTTACAGACAAAAACTGAAGCTTTCTTT.

This clone was seen only once. V usage is TRBV2 and J usage is TRBJ2-7; D perhaps matches TRBD1 (6 bases). The V and J ends lost 6 bases and 2 bases respectively, with 11 bases between them. The CDR3 has 13 residues. Germline V gene data show CDR1 as SNHLY and CDR2 as FYNNEI. CDR3 sequence reads: CASRGGWAYEQYF. The CDR3 nucleotides are TGTGCCAGCAGAGGGGGTTGGGCCTACGAGCAGTACTTC. Variable domain in full (rest from reference TRBV2 and TRBJ2-7): EPEVTQTPSHQVTQMGQEVILRCVPISNHLYFYWYRQILGQKVEFLVSFYNNEISEKSEIFDDQFSVERPDGSNFTLKIRSTKLEDSAMYFCASRGGWAYEQYFGPGTRLTVT.

The V and J genes are TRBV5-3 and TRBJ1-5; tentative D call: TRBD1 (6 bases). TRBV5-3 is an ORF for which the function is uncertain. This CDR3 region has 16 residues. V was trimmed by 4 bases and J by 7 bases, leaving 21 bases between them. The CDR3 protein is CARSTGQLRGVQPQHF. DNA of the CDR3: TGTGCCAGAAGCACAGGACAGCTAAGGGGAGTCCAGCCCCAGCATTTT.

V usage is TRBV7-6 and J usage is TRBJ2-7; D perhaps matches TRBD1 (5 bases). V was cut by 0 bases and J by 6 bases, with 18 bases left in between. Germline V lookup: CDR1 SGHVS, CDR2 FNYEAQ. The CDR3 covers 16 residues. This CDR3 is CASSLAGREGLVEQYF. CDR3 nucleotides: TGTGCCAGCAGCTTAGCAGGCAGGGAAGGTTTGGTCGAGCAGTACTTC.

The chain links TRBV4-2 to TRBJ2-5; 11 bases are a match to TRBD2. Germline V lookup: CDR1 LGHNA, CDR2 YNFKEQ. Losses at the gene ends were 0 bases for V and 5 bases for J; bases not matched to a gene: 2. This CDR3 contains 15 residues. The CDR3 DNA sequence: TGTGCCAGCAGCCAAGAGACTAGCGGGATGGAGACCCAGTACTTC. Translated, it gives CASSQETSGMETQYF.

On this clone: This same CDR3 is encoded by further DNA sequences in the sample. In nucleotides, the CDR3 is TGTGCCACCAGTGATCCTGGACAGGGAAACACCGGGGAGCTGTTTTTT. It yields the protein CATSDPGQGNTGELFF. The gene calls are TRBV24-1 and TRBJ2-2; TRBD1 aligns across 8 bases. The CDR3 is 16 amino acids. In germline, CDR1 is KGHDR, CDR2 SFDVKD. V lost 3 bases, J lost 2 bases, and 4 bases stayed unmatched.

This sequence joins TRBV7-3 and TRBJ2-2; TRBD1 matches 8 bases. The V gene's germline CDR1 is SGHTA and CDR2 FQGTGA. The trim removed 6 bases at V and 5 bases at J, leaving 8 bases unmatched. The CDR3 totals 15 residues. The CDR3 sequence: CASRLRGPQTGELFF. Written as DNA, the CDR3 is TGTGCCAGCAGGCTCAGGGGGCCCCAAACCGGGGAGCTGTTTTTT.

V and J are TRBV6-5 and TRBJ2-7, with 8 bases that match TRBD1. Germline V CDR1 and CDR2: MNHEY, SVGAGI. The CDR3 is made up of 15 amino acids. The V and J ends lost 6 bases and 0 bases, in that order; junction bases with no gene match: 7. CDR3 sequence: CASRDTGQASYEQYF. The CDR3 DNA sequence: TGTGCCAGCAGGGACACGGGACAGGCCTCCTACGAGCAGTACTTC.

This sequence joins TRBV24-1 and TRBJ2-1; D ambiguous. Germline CDR1 reads KGHDR; CDR2 reads SFDVKD. Trimming stripped 2 bases from V and 8 bases from J, with 18 bases between. The CDR3 is 16 residues long. CDR3: CATSDSAEHIIYEQFF. The DNA of the CDR3 is TGTGCCACCAGTGATTCCGCGGAACATATTATATATGAGCAGTTCTTC.

This clone was detected only once. V gene TRBV5-4 combines with J gene TRBJ1-1; no firm D call. Trimming removed 4 bases from V and 4 bases from J, with 17 bases in between. In germline, CDR1 is SGHNT, CDR2 YYREEE (reference sequence). This CDR3 has 15 residues. CDR3 loop: CASSPLTRGFTEAFF. CDR3 DNA sequence: TGTGCCAGCAGCCCCCTAACGAGAGGGTTCACTGAAGCTTTCTTT.

The V call is TRBV30, the J call TRBJ2-7; 14 nucleotides align to TRBD2. The J segment lost 3 bases and the V segment lost 2 bases, leaving 3 bases of the junction unmatched. The germline CDR1 and CDR2 sequences are GTSNPN and SVGIG (reference sequence). This CDR3 spans 15 amino acids. The CDR3 reads CAWSTGLAGDYEQYF. In DNA form, the CDR3 reads TGTGCCTGGAGTACGGGACTAGCGGGAGACTACGAGCAGTACTTC.

The chain joins TRBV5-1 to TRBJ2-1; the match to TRBD2 covers 9 bases. J gave up 8 bases and V 4 bases, and 7 bases lay outside the gene matches. Germline CDR1 and CDR2: SGHRS and YFSETQ. CDR3 size: 14 residues. CDR3 DNA: TGCGCCAGCAGCCCCGGGACTAGCCGGGATGAGCAGTTCTTC. Its translation: CASSPGTSRDEQFF.

As to this clone: Other DNA sequences in the sample encode the same CDR3. The V gene is TRBV28, the J gene TRBJ1-2; tentatively, D is TRBD1 (5 bases). The germline V gene encodes CDR1 MDHEN and CDR2 SYDVKM. With 3 bases removed from V and 4 bases from J, the gap between germline ends came to 9 bases. There are 13 residues in the CDR3. The CDR3 coding sequence is TGTGCCAGCAGTTTGGGGCAGTCCTATGGCTACACCTTC. Protein: CASSLGQSYGYTF.

This sequence joins TRBV30 and TRBJ1-3; D gene uncertain. V was cut by 0 bases and J by 4 bases, with 19 bases left in between. The CDR3 has 17 residues. Germline V gives CDR1 GTSNPN, CDR2 SVGIG (reference sequence). The CDR3 here is CAWSVYYAGAAGNTIYF. DNA for the CDR3: TGTGCCTGGAGTGTATATTACGCGGGCGCCGCAGGAAACACCATATATTTT. The whole variable domain, filled in from reference TRBV30 and TRBJ1-3, reads SQTIHQWPATLVQPVGSPLSLECTVEGTSNPNLYWYRQAAGRGLQLLFYSVGIGQISSEVPQNLSASRPQDRQFILSSKKLLLSDSGFYLCAWSVYYAGAAGNTIYFGEGSWLTVV.